These 17 T cell receptor beta chains came from one sample sequenced in a study of cytomegalovirus exposure and HLA in healthy donors. Vbeta (60) and Jbeta (13) primers were used in the PCR. TCRdb keeps only in-frame clones here, not all; method: immunoSEQ multiplex PCR. The data show 120,000 to 150,000 clones, with under 70% seen just once and over 5% held by the top ten. Sequenced: PBMCs. All receptors derive from an older woman in good health and CMV-seronegative.

This clone was observed a few times. The rearrangement uses TRBV11-2 and TRBJ1-1, with 9 bases lining up with TRBD1. Germline CDR1 reads SGHAT; CDR2 reads FQNNGV. The trim removed 6 bases at V and 5 bases at J, leaving 10 bases unmatched. The CDR3 spans 15 residues. The CDR3 loop is CASSRDRGWGTEAFF. CDR3 in DNA: TGTGCCAGCAGTCGCGACAGGGGGTGGGGTACTGAAGCTTTCTTT.

This clone was seen a handful of times. This chain links TRBV7-8 with TRBJ2-5; D gene ambiguous. The CDR3 is 11 amino acids. V lost 7 bases and J lost 3, with 6 bases in between. Germline V CDR1 and CDR2: SGHVS, FQNEAQ. The CDR3 nucleotides read TGTGCCAGCACCGTCGAAGAGACCCAGTACTTC. Translation gives CASTVEETQYF.

This clone was seen only once. This chain uses TRBV6-6 with TRBJ1-1; no reliable D call. Per the germline V gene, CDR1 is MNHNY and CDR2 is SVGAGI (reference sequence). V lost 5 bases and J 8 bases, leaving 18 bases between the germline ends. The CDR3 is 14 residues long. The CDR3 DNA sequence: TGTGCCAGCAGTACGACTGGCGGTCTCACCGAAGCTTTCTTT. Its translation: CASSTTGGLTEAFF.

CDR3 loop: CASSPRGDYGYTF. The CDR3 nucleotides read TGTGCCAGCAGTCCCCGGGGAGACTATGGCTACACCTTC. The gene calls are TRBV28 and TRBJ1-2; D not certain. Trimming pared 5 bases from V and 3 bases from J, leaving 10 bases between. The CDR3 sequence is 13 residues long. Germline values: CDR1 MDHEN, CDR2 SYDVKM.

V and J are TRBV28 and TRBJ2-1; 7 positions agree with TRBD2. In germline, CDR1 is MDHEN, CDR2 SYDVKM. The CDR3 extends over 17 amino acids. J was trimmed by 5 bases and V by 2 bases; bases with no gene match: 12. The CDR3 reads CASSLIMGGLGHNEQFF. The CDR3 DNA reads TGTGCCAGCAGTTTAATAATGGGAGGACTAGGTCACAATGAGCAGTTCTTC.

V usage is TRBV29-1 and J usage is TRBJ1-2; the D gene is possibly TRBD1 (6 bases). The CDR3 totals 12 residues. V lost 4 bases and J 6 bases, leaving 12 bases between the germline ends. CDR1 is SQVTM, CDR2 ANQGSEA, per germline. CDR3 amino acids: CSVVRGQDGYTF. DNA of the CDR3: TGCAGCGTTGTCAGGGGCCAGGATGGCTACACCTTC.

A few counts support this clone. The chain joins TRBV6-5 to TRBJ1-5, with D maybe TRBD1 (5 bases). The CDR3 loop spans 15 amino acids. Germline CDR1 is MNHEY and CDR2 is SVGAGI. V dropped 4 bases and J dropped 3 bases, with 13 bases sitting between them. The CDR3 protein is CASSLGGTVNQPQHF. The CDR3 DNA follows: TGTGCCAGCAGTTTGGGGGGGACTGTCAATCAGCCCCAGCATTTT.

V gene TRBV9 combines with J gene TRBJ2-7, with D tentatively TRBD1 (5 bases). This CDR3 is 15 amino acids long. Trimming pared 0 bases from V and 2 bases from J, leaving 12 bases between. Germline-derived CDR1 and CDR2 are SGDLS and YYNGEE. The chain's CDR3 is CASSVGQTTAYEQYF. The CDR3 nucleotides read TGTGCCAGCAGCGTAGGACAGACAACTGCCTACGAGCAGTACTTC.

The chain has TRBV9 and TRBJ2-6; 8 bases align to TRBD2. CDR3 length equals 16 residues. In germline, CDR1 is SGDLS, CDR2 YYNGEE. J was trimmed by 4 bases and V by 0 bases; bases with no gene match: 3. The CDR3 bases are TGTGCCAGCAGCGTAGTCGGGGGGGTCGGGGCCAACGTCCTGACTTTC. Protein product: CASSVVGGVGANVLTF.

The chain is built from TRBV5-1 and TRBJ2-3; perhaps TRBD2 as D (5 bases). V lost 5 bases and J lost 1, with 17 bases in between. The CDR3 covers 16 residues. Germline CDR1 is SGHRS and CDR2 is YFSETQ. The CDR3 protein is CASSSSGNTRTDTQYF. In DNA form, the CDR3 reads TGCGCCAGCAGTTCCAGCGGAAACACCCGCACAGATACGCAGTATTTT.

The chain has TRBV7-2 and TRBJ2-1; D is ambiguous. In germline, CDR1 is SGHTA, CDR2 FQGNSA. V dropped 5 bases and J dropped 2 bases, with 13 bases sitting between them. The CDR3 consists of 15 residues. CDR3 bases: TGTGCCAGCAGCCCCCCAGCCAGCGCCTACAATGAGCAGTTCTTC. Amino acids: CASSPPASAYNEQFF.

The gene calls are TRBV2 and TRBJ1-1, with 9 nucleotides matching TRBD1. The CDR3 sequence is 17 residues long. Germline V gives CDR1 SNHLY, CDR2 FYNNEI. V trimming: 2 bases; J trimming: 5 bases; junction bases outside the gene matches: 12. The CDR3 sequence is CASSESTGGSYATEAFF. Written as DNA, the CDR3 is TGTGCCAGCAGTGAATCCACAGGGGGCTCCTATGCTACTGAAGCTTTCTTT.

V gene TRBV15 combines with J gene TRBJ1-4; D not certain. In germline, CDR1 is LNHNV, CDR2 YYDKDF (reference sequence). V was clipped by 5 bases and J by 7 bases, with 17 bases between them. The CDR3 is 15 amino acids. CDR3 DNA: TGTGCCACCAGCTTAAACCCGGGAGAGGCTGAAAAACTGTTTTTT. This encodes CATSLNPGEAEKLFF. Together with reference TRBV15 and TRBJ1-4, the CDR3 gives the full variable domain: DAMVIQNPRYQVTQFGKPVTLSCSQTLNHNVMYWYQQKSSQAPKLLFHYYDKDFNNEADTPDNFQSRRPNTSFCFLDIRSPGLGDTAMYLCATSLNPGEAEKLFFGSGTQLSVL.

The gene calls are TRBV2 and TRBJ2-6; 14 nucleotides agree with TRBD2. This CDR3 spans 17 amino acids. The V and J ends lost 4 bases and 4 bases, in that order; junction bases with no gene match: 3. Germline CDR1 is SNHLY and CDR2 is FYNNEI. CDR3 protein: CASSGLAGGPGANVLTF. DNA of the CDR3: TGTGCCAGCAGTGGACTAGCGGGGGGGCCAGGGGCCAACGTCCTGACTTTC.

This rearrangement joins TRBV7-7 to TRBJ2-3; tentatively, D is TRBD2 (6 bases). Trimming pared 5 bases from V and 4 bases from J, leaving 16 bases between. CDR3 size: 15 residues. CDR1 and CDR2 from the germline V gene are SSHAT and FNYEAQ (reference sequence). CDR3 amino acids: CASSPGLTAADTQYF. The CDR3 DNA reads TGTGCCAGCAGCCCGGGACTTACCGCGGCAGATACGCAGTATTTT.

This CDR3 is CASRGQGPSYEQYF. In nucleotides, the CDR3 is TGTGCCAGCCGCGGGCAAGGGCCTTCCTACGAGCAGTACTTC. This chain connects TRBV28 to TRBJ2-7; a possible D gene is TRBD2 (5 bases). Trimming shortened V by 8 bases and J by 1 base, and 15 bases separated the two germline ends. The CDR3 loop spans 14 amino acids. In germline, CDR1 is MDHEN, CDR2 SYDVKM.

V gene TRBV7-9 combines with J gene TRBJ2-3; 8 bases align to TRBD2. Germline V gene lookup returns CDR1 SEHNR and CDR2 FQNEAQ (reference sequence). Unmatched junction bases numbered 12, after V lost 1 base and J lost 3 bases. This CDR3 comprises 18 residues. CDR3 sequence: CASSLGPAVAGWTDTQYF. The DNA of the CDR3 is TGTGCCAGCAGCTTAGGCCCCGCTGTAGCGGGGTGGACAGATACGCAGTATTTT.